Following are 19 T cell receptor beta chains from one sample sequenced in a study of post-analysis software for immune sequencing data. General observations from the study: Patients used roughly five TRBV segments, including TRBV5-6, TRBV5-1 and TRBV20-1, more often than controls.

These receptors are not linked to any known antigen. cDNA libraries for TCR beta contained unique molecular identifiers. MiXCR, applied by TCRdb to the PCR reads, yields one record per CDR3 protein. The sample contains about 800,000 distinct CDR3 sequences, 25% to 30% of which appear only once. The specimen sequenced was blood. The origin of the receptors is a girl aged 10-17 years with multiple sclerosis.

The genes are TRBV7-9 and TRBJ2-1; weak D call: TRBD2 (5 bases). The CDR3 covers 15 residues. In germline, CDR1 is SEHNR, CDR2 FQNEAQ (reference sequence). V lost 6 bases and J lost 5, with 17 bases in between. CDR3 loop: CASSPGGPGDNEQFF. In nucleotides, the CDR3 is TGTGCCAGCAGTCCAGGAGGTCCAGGAGACAATGAGCAGTTCTTC.

J is TRBJ1-1 and V is TRBV7-2; the D is unclear. Trimming cost V 1 base and J 6 bases, with 9 bases left between them. Germline V CDR1 and CDR2: SGHTA, FQGNSA. There are 13 residues in the CDR3. This CDR3 is CASSLDRIAEAFF. CDR3 DNA: TGTGCCAGCAGCTTAGATCGGATAGCTGAAGCTTTCTTT.

This clonotype was counted a few times. V is TRBV5-1 and J is TRBJ2-4, with D possibly TRBD1 on 5 matching bases. With 0 bases removed from V and 1 base from J, the gap between germline ends came to 14 bases. The CDR3 runs to 17 residues. Germline V gene lookup returns CDR1 SGHRS and CDR2 YFSETQ. Here the CDR3 reads CASSLGQGAGAKNIQYF. The CDR3 coding sequence is TGCGCCAGCAGCTTGGGGCAGGGCGCCGGGGCCAAAAACATTCAGTACTTC.

This chain uses TRBV15 with TRBJ1-2; 8 positions agree with TRBD1. The V and J ends lost 0 bases and 8 bases, in that order; junction bases with no gene match: 11. Germline V lookup: CDR1 LNHNV, CDR2 YYDKDF (reference sequence). The CDR3 sequence is 16 residues long. CDR3 bases: TGTGCCACCAGCAGAGACCCGACAGGGGTACCAGGGGGCTACACCTTC. This translates into CATSRDPTGVPGGYTF.

About this clonotype itself: The junction shows a germline mismatch at one end, possibly a read error. This chain connects TRBV13 to TRBJ1-1; D is possibly TRBD1 (5 bases). Germline V gene data show CDR1 as PRHDT and CDR2 as FYEKMQ (reference sequence). The length of the CDR3 is 13 residues. The CDR3 coding sequence is TGTGCCTGCAGCTCCGGGACGGCCTCTGAAGCTTTCTTT. This translates into CACSSGTASEAFF.

The CDR3 protein is CASSLLLAGVTDTQYF. The CDR3 DNA sequence: TGTGCCAGCAGCCTACTACTAGCGGGAGTAACAGATACGCAGTATTTT. The V and J genes are TRBV7-2 and TRBJ2-3; 11 bases are shared with TRBD2. V gave up 5 bases and J gave up 3 bases; unmatched junction bases: 7. Germline V CDR1 and CDR2: SGHTA, FQGNSA. The CDR3 runs to 16 residues.

This clonotype was seen a handful of times. The gene calls are TRBV5-1 and TRBJ1-1; D unresolved. Deletions cut 0 bases from V and 3 bases from J, with 9 bases between. The length of the CDR3 is 14 residues. Germline V CDR1 and CDR2: SGHRS, YFSETQ. CDR3 loop: CASSLGNGYTEAFF. CDR3 coding DNA: TGCGCCAGCAGCTTGGGAAATGGGTACACTGAAGCTTTCTTT. Complete variable domain (other parts from reference TRBV5-1 and TRBJ1-1): KAGVTQTPRYLIKTRGQQVTLSCSPISGHRSVSWYQQTPGQGLQFLFEYFSETQRNKGNFPGRFSGRQFSNSRSEMNVSTLELGDSALYLCASSLGNGYTEAFFGQGTRLTVV.

This clonotype appeared many times. The chain is built from TRBV29-1 and TRBJ2-4; 9 bases are a match to TRBD1. V was clipped by 7 bases and J by 8 bases; unmatched bases: 6. This CDR3 spans 12 amino acids. The V gene's germline CDR1 is SQVTM and CDR2 ANQGSEA. Here the CDR3 DNA reads TGCAGCGCTGGACAGGGGAGAGACATTCAGTACTTC. Protein sequence: CSAGQGRDIQYF.

Turning to this clonotype: At one of its ends the junction is not consistent with the germline gene, which may arise from a read error. The chain combines TRBV6-6 with TRBJ2-5; D call uncertain. Germline CDR1 is MNHNY and CDR2 is SVGAGI (reference sequence). The CDR3 has 15 amino acids. The CDR3 loop reads CAGSLGVGYQETQYF. Written as DNA, the CDR3 is TGTGCCGGCAGCCTAGGTGTGGGGTACCAAGAGACCCAGTACTTC.

The genes are TRBV3-1 and TRBJ1-5, with no clear D. This CDR3 spans 15 amino acids. The V end lost 0 bases, the J end lost 7 bases, and 13 bases lay between the germline ends. Per germline, CDR1 LGHDT and CDR2 YNNKEL (reference sequence). CDR3 DNA sequence: TGTGCCAGCAGCCAAGATACGGTGGGCGGACAGCCCCAGCATTTT. Translated, it gives CASSQDTVGGQPQHF.

The V and J genes are TRBV20-1 and TRBJ2-3; possibly TRBD1 for D (5 bases). The end of the DNA fits TRBJ1-5 better, so the J call may be wrong. The CDR3 consists of 12 residues. CDR1 and CDR2 from the germline V gene are DFQATT and SNEGSKA (reference sequence). As DNA, the CDR3 is TGCAGTGCTAGAGAAATGGCAGGGACCCAGCATTTT. The encoded protein is CSAREMAGTQHF.

The J gene is TRBJ2-7, the V gene TRBV12-3 or TRBV12-4, with D uncertain. The DNA end lines up better with TRBJ2-5; the J call may be wrong. The CDR3 sequence is 13 residues long. The CDR3 DNA follows: TGTGCCAGCAGTTTCATACAGAGAGAGACCCAGTACTTC. It encodes CASSFIQRETQYF.

The chain recombines TRBV14 with TRBJ2-1; 13 bases fit TRBD2. V trimming: 1 base; J trimming: 7 bases; junction bases outside the gene matches: 4. This CDR3 is 16 amino acids long. Germline V gene data show CDR1 as SGHDN and CDR2 as FVKESK. The DNA of the CDR3 is TGTGCCAGCAGCCAAGCGACTAGCGGGAGGCCAAATGAGCAGTTCTTC. Its translation is CASSQATSGRPNEQFF.

This chain links TRBV3-1 with TRBJ2-3, with D tentatively TRBD1 (6 bases). V lost 2 bases and J lost 0, with 12 bases in between. The germline gives CDR1 LGHDT, CDR2 YNNKEL (reference sequence). The CDR3 sequence is 16 residues long. The CDR3 sequence is CASSQLLRGSTDTQYF. CDR3 bases: TGTGCCAGCAGCCAACTGTTGAGGGGGAGCACAGATACGCAGTATTTT.

V usage is TRBV2 and J usage is TRBJ1-1; D is uncertain. Deletions cut 2 bases from V and 1 base from J, with 11 bases between. Germline-derived CDR1 and CDR2 are SNHLY and FYNNEI. This CDR3 spans 15 amino acids. The CDR3 is CASSEYWTPNTEAFF. Here the CDR3 DNA reads TGTGCCAGCAGTGAATATTGGACTCCGAACACTGAAGCTTTCTTT.

The genes are TRBV7-9 and TRBJ2-4; TRBD2 agrees at 10 bases. The J call may not be correct, given that the DNA end is closer to TRBJ2-7. The CDR3 runs to 14 residues. CDR1 is SEHNR and CDR2 is FQNEAQ in the germline V gene (reference sequence). The CDR3 nucleotides read TGTGCCAGCCGCGGGGCTAGCGGGAGTAACGAGCAGTACTTC. Its translation: CASRGASGSNEQYF.

In its sample, this clonotype was seen many times. The chain couples TRBV29-1 to TRBJ2-7; D gene ambiguous. The ends were cut back, 0 bases at V and 2 bases at J, with 2 bases in the middle. Germline loops: CDR1 SQVTM, CDR2 ANQGSEA. This CDR3 comprises 11 residues. CDR3 DNA: TGCAGCGTTGAAGAGGCCTACGAGCAGTACTTC. This codes for CSVEEAYEQYF.

This clonotype appeared a few times. CDR3: CASSLGDTNYGYTF. The DNA for the CDR3 is TGCGCCAGCAGCTTGGGTGACACCAACTATGGCTACACCTTC. The chain joins TRBV5-1 to TRBJ1-2; D gene uncertain. The germline V gene has CDR1 SGHRS and CDR2 YFSETQ. The CDR3 runs 14 residues. The germline V and J ends were trimmed by 0 bases and 2 bases, with 8 bases remaining between them.

This clonotype was observed a handful of times. The chain recombines TRBV4-1 with TRBJ2-3; TRBD1 agrees at 10 bases. The V segment lost 2 bases and the J segment 4 bases; nucleotides outside the gene matches: 6. Germline V gene lookup returns CDR1 MGHRA and CDR2 YSYEKL. The CDR3 is 16 residues long. For the CDR3, the DNA is TGCGCCAGCAGCCAAAAAGACAGGGGGCTCTCAGATACGCAGTATTTT. It translates to CASSQKDRGLSDTQYF.